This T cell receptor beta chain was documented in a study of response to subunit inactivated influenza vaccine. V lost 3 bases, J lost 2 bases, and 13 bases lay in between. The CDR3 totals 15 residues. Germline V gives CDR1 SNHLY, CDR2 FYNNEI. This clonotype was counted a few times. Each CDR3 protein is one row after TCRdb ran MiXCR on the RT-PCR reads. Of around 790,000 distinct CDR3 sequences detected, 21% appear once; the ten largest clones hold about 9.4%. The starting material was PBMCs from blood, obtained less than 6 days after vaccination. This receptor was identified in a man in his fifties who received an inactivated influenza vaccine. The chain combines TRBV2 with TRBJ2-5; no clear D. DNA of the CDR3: TGTGCCAGCAGTGAGTTCTTGGACCAACAAGAGACCCAGTACTTC. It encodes CASSEFLDQQETQYF. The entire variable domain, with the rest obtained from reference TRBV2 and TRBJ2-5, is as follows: EPEVTQTPSHQVTQMGQEVILRCVPISNHLYFYWYRQILGQKVEFLVSFYNNEISEKSEIFDDQFSVERPDGSNFTLKIRSTKLEDSAMYFCASSEFLDQQETQYFGPGTRLLVL.